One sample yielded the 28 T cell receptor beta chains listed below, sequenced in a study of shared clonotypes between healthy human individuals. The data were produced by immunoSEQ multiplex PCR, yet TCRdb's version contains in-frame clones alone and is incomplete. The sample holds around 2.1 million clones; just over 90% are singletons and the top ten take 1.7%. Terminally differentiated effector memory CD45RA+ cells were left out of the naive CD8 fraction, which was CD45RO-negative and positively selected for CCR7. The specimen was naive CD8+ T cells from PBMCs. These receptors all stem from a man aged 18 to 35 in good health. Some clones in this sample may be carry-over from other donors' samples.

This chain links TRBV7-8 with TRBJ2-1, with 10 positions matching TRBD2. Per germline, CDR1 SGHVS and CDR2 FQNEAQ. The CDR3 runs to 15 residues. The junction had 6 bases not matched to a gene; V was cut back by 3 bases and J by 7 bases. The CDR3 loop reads CASSFIAGGRNEQFF. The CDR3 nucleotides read TGTGCCAGCAGCTTTATAGCGGGAGGTAGGAATGAGCAGTTCTTC.

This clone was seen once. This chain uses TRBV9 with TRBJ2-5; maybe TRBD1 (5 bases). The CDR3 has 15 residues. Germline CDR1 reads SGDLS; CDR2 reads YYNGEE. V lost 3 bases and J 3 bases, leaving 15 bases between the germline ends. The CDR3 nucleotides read TGTGCCAGCAGCGCGGACATAGGTGGAGAAGAGACCCAGTACTTC. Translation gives CASSADIGGEETQYF. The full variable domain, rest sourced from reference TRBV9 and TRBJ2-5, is DSGVTQTPKHLITATGQRVTLRCSPRSGDLSVYWYQQSLDQGLQFLIQYYNGEERAKGNILERFSAQQFPDLHSELNLSSLELGDSALYFCASSADIGGEETQYFGPGTRLLVL.

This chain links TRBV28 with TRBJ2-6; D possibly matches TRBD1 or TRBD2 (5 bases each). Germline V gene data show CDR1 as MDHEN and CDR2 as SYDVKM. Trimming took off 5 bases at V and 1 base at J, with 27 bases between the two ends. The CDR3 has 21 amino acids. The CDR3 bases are TGTGCCAGCAGTACATTCGACCCCGGGGCAGCGAGACCTTCTGGGGCCAACGTCCTGACTTTC. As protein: CASSTFDPGAARPSGANVLTF.

This CDR3 reads CASSLGGFDTQYF. The CDR3 DNA reads as TGTGCCAGCAGTTTGGGGGGCTTCGATACGCAGTATTTT. The chain employs TRBV27 and TRBJ2-3; either TRBD1 or TRBD2 may fit D (6 bases each). The germline CDR1 and CDR2 sequences are MNHEY and SMNVEV (reference sequence). CDR3 size: 13 residues. Between the trimmed V and J ends, which lost 3 bases and 6 bases, there was a span of 10 bases.

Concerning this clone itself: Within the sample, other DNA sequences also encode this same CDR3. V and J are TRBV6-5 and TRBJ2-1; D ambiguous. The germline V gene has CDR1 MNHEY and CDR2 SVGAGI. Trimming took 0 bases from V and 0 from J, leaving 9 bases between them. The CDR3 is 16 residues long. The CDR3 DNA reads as TGTGCCAGCAGTTACTCCGGTTTGAGCTCCTACAATGAGCAGTTCTTC. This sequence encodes CASSYSGLSSYNEQFF.

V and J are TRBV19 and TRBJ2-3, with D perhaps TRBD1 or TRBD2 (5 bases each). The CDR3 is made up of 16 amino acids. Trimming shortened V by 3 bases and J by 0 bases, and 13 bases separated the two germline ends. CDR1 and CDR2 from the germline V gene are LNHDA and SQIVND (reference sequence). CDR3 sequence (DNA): TGTGCCAGTAGTATTTATGGGGGAACTAGCACAGATACGCAGTATTTT. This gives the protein CASSIYGGTSTDTQYF. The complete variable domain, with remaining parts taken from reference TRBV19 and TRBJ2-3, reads DGGITQSPKYLFRKEGQNVTLSCEQNLNHDAMYWYRQDPGQGLRLIYYSQIVNDFQKGDIAEGYSVSREKKESFPLTVTSAQKNPTAFYLCASSIYGGTSTDTQYFGPGTRLTVL.

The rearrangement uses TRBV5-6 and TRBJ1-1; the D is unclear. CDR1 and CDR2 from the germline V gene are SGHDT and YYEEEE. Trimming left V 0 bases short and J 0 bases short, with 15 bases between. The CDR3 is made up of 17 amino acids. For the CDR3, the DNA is TGTGCCAGCAGCTTGGCCAGGCGTGGATGGCTGAACACTGAAGCTTTCTTT. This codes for CASSLARRGWLNTEAFF.

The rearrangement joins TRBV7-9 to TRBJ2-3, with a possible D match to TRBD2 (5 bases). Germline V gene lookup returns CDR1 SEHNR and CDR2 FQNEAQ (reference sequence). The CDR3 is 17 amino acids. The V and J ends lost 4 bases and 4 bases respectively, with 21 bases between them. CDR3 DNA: TGTGCCAGCAGCTCCTTGGGCCCTTCTCCGGAGGCAGATACGCAGTATTTT. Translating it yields CASSSLGPSPEADTQYF. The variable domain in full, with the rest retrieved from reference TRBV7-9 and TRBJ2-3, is DTGVSQNPRHKITKRGQNVTFRCDPISEHNRLYWYRQTLGQGPEFLTYFQNEAQLEKSRLLSDRFSAERPKGSFSTLEIQRTEQGDSAMYLCASSSLGPSPEADTQYFGPGTRLTVL.

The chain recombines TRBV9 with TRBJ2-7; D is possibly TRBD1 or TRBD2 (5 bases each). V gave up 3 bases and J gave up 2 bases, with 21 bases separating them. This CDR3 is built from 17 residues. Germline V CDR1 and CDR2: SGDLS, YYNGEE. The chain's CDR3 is CASSATGTAVWPYEQYF. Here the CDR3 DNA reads TGTGCCAGCAGCGCAACCGGGACGGCGGTTTGGCCCTACGAGCAGTACTTC. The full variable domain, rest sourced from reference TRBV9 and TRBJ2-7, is DSGVTQTPKHLITATGQRVTLRCSPRSGDLSVYWYQQSLDQGLQFLIQYYNGEERAKGNILERFSAQQFPDLHSELNLSSLELGDSALYFCASSATGTAVWPYEQYFGPGTRLTVT.

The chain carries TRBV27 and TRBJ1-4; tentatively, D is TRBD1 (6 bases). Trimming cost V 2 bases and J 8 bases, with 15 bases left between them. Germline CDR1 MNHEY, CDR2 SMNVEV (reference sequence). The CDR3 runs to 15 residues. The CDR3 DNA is TGTGCCAGCAGTTTAGAGGCAGGGGTGTGGGAAAAACTGTTTTTT. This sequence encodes CASSLEAGVWEKLFF.

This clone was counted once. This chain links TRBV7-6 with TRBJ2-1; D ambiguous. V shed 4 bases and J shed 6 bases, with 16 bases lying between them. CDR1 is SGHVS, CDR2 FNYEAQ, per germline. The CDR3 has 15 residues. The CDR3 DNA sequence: TGTGCCAGCAGCTCCCTCGAGAGCATCGGCAATGAGCAGTTCTTC. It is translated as CASSSLESIGNEQFF. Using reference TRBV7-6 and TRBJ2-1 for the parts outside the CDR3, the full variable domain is GAGVSQSPRYKVTKRGQDVALRCDPISGHVSLYWYRQALGQGPEFLTYFNYEAQQDKSGLPNDRFSAERPEGSISTLTIQRTEQRDSAMYRCASSSLESIGNEQFFGPGTRLTVL.

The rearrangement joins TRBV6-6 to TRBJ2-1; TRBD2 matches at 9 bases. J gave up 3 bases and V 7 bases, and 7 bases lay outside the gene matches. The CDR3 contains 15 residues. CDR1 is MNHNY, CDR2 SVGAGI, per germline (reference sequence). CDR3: CASIPGAGGYNEQFF. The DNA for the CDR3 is TGTGCCAGCATACCCGGAGCGGGAGGCTACAATGAGCAGTTCTTC.

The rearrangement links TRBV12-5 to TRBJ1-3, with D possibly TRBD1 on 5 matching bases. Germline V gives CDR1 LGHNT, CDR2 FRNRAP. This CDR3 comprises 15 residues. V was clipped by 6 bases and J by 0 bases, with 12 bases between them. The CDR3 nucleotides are TGTGCTAGTGGCCAGGAGACAGTCTCTGGAAACACCATATATTTT. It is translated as CASGQETVSGNTIYF.

The CDR3 coding sequence is TGTGCCAGCAGCTTATTCACTGAAGCTTTCTTT. Its translation is CASSLFTEAFF. The chain carries TRBV7-2 and TRBJ1-1; D remains unclear. Trimming took 2 bases from V and 4 from J, leaving 2 bases between them. This CDR3 contains 11 residues. Looked up from germline, CDR1 is SGHTA and CDR2 is FQGNSA.

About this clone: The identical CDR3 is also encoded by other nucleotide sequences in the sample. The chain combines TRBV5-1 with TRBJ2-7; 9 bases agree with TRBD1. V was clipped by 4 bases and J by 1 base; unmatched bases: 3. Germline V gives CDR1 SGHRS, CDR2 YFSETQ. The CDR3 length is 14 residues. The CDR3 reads CASSPGQGSYEQYF. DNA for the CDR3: TGCGCCAGCAGCCCGGGACAGGGTTCCTACGAGCAGTACTTC. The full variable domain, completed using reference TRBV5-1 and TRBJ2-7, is KAGVTQTPRYLIKTRGQQVTLSCSPISGHRSVSWYQQTPGQGLQFLFEYFSETQRNKGNFPGRFSGRQFSNSRSEMNVSTLELGDSALYLCASSPGQGSYEQYFGPGTRLTVT.

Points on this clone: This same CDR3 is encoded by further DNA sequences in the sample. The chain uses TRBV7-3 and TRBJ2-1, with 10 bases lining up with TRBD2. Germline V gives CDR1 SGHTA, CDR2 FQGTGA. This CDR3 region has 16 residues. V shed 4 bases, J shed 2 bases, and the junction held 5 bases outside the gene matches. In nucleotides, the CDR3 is TGTGCCAGCAGCTCCATTAGCGGGAGGCCCTACAATGAGCAGTTCTTC. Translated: CASSSISGRPYNEQFF.

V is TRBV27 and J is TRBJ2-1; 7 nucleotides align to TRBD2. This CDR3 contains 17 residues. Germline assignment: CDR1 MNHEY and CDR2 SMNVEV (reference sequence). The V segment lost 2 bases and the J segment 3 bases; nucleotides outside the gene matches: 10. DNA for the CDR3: TGTGCCAGCAGTTTAAGGGGTGCTAGCGGACTCTACAATGAGCAGTTCTTC. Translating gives CASSLRGASGLYNEQFF.

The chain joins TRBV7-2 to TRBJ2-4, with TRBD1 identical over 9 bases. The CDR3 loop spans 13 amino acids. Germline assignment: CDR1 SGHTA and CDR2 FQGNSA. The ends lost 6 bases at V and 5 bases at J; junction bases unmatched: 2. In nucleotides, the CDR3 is TGTGCCAGCAGGGACAGGGGCCAAAACATTCAGTACTTC. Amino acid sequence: CASRDRGQNIQYF.

CDR3 protein: CASSPKLAGSYYEQYF. CDR3 coding DNA: TGCGCCAGCAGCCCCAAGTTGGCGGGATCTTACTACGAGCAGTACTTC. The gene calls are TRBV4-3 and TRBJ2-7; possible D gene TRBD2, 6 bases. The CDR3 sequence is 16 residues long. The germline gives CDR1 LGHNA, CDR2 YSLEER. The ends were cut back, 4 bases at V and 3 bases at J, with 19 bases in the middle.

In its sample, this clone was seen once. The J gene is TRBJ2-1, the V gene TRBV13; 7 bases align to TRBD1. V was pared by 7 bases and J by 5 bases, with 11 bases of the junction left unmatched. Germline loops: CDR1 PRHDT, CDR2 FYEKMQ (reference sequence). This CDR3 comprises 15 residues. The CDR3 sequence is CASTTGDTGDNEQFF. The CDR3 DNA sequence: TGTGCCAGCACTACTGGGGACACAGGGGACAATGAGCAGTTCTTC.

CDR3 sequence (DNA): TGTGCCAGCAGTTACCGGGCGGATACGCAGTATTTT. This gives the protein CASSYRADTQYF. The V call is TRBV6-6, the J call TRBJ2-3; D remains unclear. Germline V gene data show CDR1 as MNHNY and CDR2 as SVGAGI (reference sequence). This CDR3 comprises 12 residues. V lost 2 bases and J 6 bases, leaving 6 bases between the germline ends.

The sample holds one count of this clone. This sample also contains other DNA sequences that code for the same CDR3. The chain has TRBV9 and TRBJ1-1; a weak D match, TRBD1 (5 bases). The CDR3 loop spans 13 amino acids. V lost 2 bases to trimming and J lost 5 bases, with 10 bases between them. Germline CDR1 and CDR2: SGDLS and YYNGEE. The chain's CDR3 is CASSVGGRTEAFF. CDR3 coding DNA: TGTGCCAGCAGCGTGGGGGGTAGAACTGAAGCTTTCTTT.

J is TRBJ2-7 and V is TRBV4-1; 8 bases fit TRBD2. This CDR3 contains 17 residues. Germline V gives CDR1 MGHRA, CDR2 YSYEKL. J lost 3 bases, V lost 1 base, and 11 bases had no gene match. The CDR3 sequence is CASSQVPGGRADYEQYF. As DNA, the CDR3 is TGCGCCAGCAGCCAAGTCCCGGGAGGGAGGGCCGACTACGAGCAGTACTTC.

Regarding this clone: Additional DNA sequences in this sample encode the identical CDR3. The CDR3 protein is CASSPGTGPYEQYF. DNA for the CDR3: TGTGCCAGCAGCCCAGGGACAGGACCCTACGAGCAGTACTTC. The chain carries TRBV7-9 and TRBJ2-7; TRBD1 agrees at 8 bases. Germline V gives CDR1 SEHNR, CDR2 FQNEAQ (reference sequence). Trimming cost V 5 bases and J 2 bases; bases outside gene matches: 5. The CDR3 spans 14 residues.

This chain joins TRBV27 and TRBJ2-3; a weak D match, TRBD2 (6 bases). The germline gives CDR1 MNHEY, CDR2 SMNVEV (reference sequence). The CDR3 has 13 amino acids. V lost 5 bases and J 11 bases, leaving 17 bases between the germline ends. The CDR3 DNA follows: TGTGCCAGCAGTCGCTGGGGACTCCTCGTGCAGTATTTT. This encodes CASSRWGLLVQYF.

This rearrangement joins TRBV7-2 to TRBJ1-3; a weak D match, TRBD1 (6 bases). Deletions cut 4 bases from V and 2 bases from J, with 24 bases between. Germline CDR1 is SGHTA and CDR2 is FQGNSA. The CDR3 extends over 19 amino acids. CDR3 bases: TGTGCCAGCAGCTCCAAATCCGCAACCAGGGGTCTGGCTGGAAACACCATATATTTT. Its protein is CASSSKSATRGLAGNTIYF.

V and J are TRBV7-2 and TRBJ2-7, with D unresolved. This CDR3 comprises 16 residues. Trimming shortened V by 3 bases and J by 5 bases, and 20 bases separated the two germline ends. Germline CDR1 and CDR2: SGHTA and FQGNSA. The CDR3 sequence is CASSFANSQRSDEQYF. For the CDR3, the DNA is TGTGCCAGCAGCTTCGCCAATTCTCAGAGGAGCGACGAGCAGTACTTC.

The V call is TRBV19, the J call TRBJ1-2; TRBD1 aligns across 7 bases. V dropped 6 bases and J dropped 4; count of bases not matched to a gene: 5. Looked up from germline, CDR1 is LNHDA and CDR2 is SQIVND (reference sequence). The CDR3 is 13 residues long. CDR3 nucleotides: TGTGCCAGTAGCCCAGGGGGGGCCTATGGCTACACCTTC. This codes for CASSPGGAYGYTF.